The 32 T cell receptor beta chains below all came from one sample that was sequenced in a study of blood T cells in healthy people across ages. A J-beta primer mix and a sample-barcoded 5' primer were used in a second PCR of about 7 to 11 cycles. TCRdb reanalysed the 5' RACE reads using MiXCR and keeps one entry per CDR3 protein. This sample yields over a million distinct CDR3 sequences, of which around two fifths are seen a single time; roughly 7.9% belongs to the top ten. The sample taken for sequencing was blood. The source of these receptors is a woman aged 18-30 years in good health.

This clonotype has only a few counts. This rearrangement joins TRBV11-2 to TRBJ2-5; a weak D match, TRBD2 (6 bases). The closer fit of TRBJ2-7 to the DNA end suggests the J call may be wrong. Germline-derived CDR1 and CDR2 are SGHAT and FQNNGV. CDR3 length equals 13 residues. The CDR3 DNA sequence: TGTGCCAGCAGCGCCCCGACTAGTTCCGAGCAGTACTTC. This codes for CASSAPTSSEQYF.

Worth noting for this clonotype: Given a much more abundant clone one base away, this may be a read error. The CDR3 sequence: CASCQNSYEQYF. The CDR3 DNA reads TGTGCCAGCTGCCAGAACAGCTACGAGCAGTACTTC. The V gene is TRBV4-2, the J gene TRBJ2-7; D not certain. This CDR3 spans 12 amino acids. Germline values: CDR1 LGHNA, CDR2 YNFKEQ.

The V gene is TRBV4-1, the J gene TRBJ1-4; D remains ambiguous. Germline V gene lookup returns CDR1 MGHRA and CDR2 YSYEKL. The V end lost 0 bases, the J end lost 8 bases, and 16 bases lay between the germline ends. The CDR3 runs to 16 residues. CDR3: CASSQDRVSGVEKLFF. CDR3 nucleotides: TGCGCCAGCAGCCAAGACCGTGTCAGCGGAGTAGAAAAACTGTTTTTT.

CDR3: CASSLSGTNQETQYF. DNA of the CDR3: TGTGCCAGCAGTTTGAGCGGGACAAACCAAGAGACCCAGTACTTC. This chain connects TRBV27 to TRBJ2-5; D possibly corresponds to TRBD2 (7 bases). The V gene's germline CDR1 is MNHEY and CDR2 SMNVEV (reference sequence). This CDR3 is 15 amino acids long. V shed 3 bases and J shed 0 bases, with 11 bases lying between them.

The chain links TRBV2 to TRBJ2-7, with D perhaps TRBD1 (5 bases). V lost 7 bases, J lost 7 bases, and 17 bases lay in between. Per the germline V gene, CDR1 is SNHLY and CDR2 is FYNNEI. The CDR3 consists of 13 residues. CDR3 DNA: TGTGCCAGCACCGAACCAGGGAAGGATGAGCAGTACTTC. It yields the protein CASTEPGKDEQYF.

CDR3 sequence reads: CSARGSVNQPQHF. The CDR3 DNA follows: TGCAGTGCTAGGGGCAGTGTCAATCAGCCCCAGCATTTT. This chain links TRBV20-1 with TRBJ1-5, with D unclear. The germline CDR1 and CDR2 sequences are DFQATT and SNEGSKA (reference sequence). CDR3 length: 13 residues. Trimming left V 3 bases short and J 3 bases short, with 9 bases between.

The chain is built from TRBV6-2 or TRBV6-3 and TRBJ2-7, with D hard to call. This CDR3 has 17 amino acids. Trimming took off 2 bases at V and 4 bases at J, with 21 bases between the two ends. CDR1 MNHEY and CDR2 SVGEGT come from the germline V gene. CDR3 sequence: CASSYTTELPTSYEQYF. CDR3 DNA: TGTGCCAGCAGTTACACGACCGAACTTCCGACATCTTACGAGCAGTACTTC.

This clonotype was recorded a few times. V gene TRBV6-5 combines with J gene TRBJ2-5, with D perhaps TRBD1 or TRBD2 (6 bases each). The germline CDR1 and CDR2 sequences are MNHEY and SVGAGI. The CDR3 contains 15 residues. Trimming pared 0 bases from V and 5 bases from J, leaving 13 bases between. The CDR3: CASSYSSGAEETQYF. CDR3 bases: TGTGCCAGCAGTTACTCGTCGGGGGCGGAGGAGACCCAGTACTTC.

The chain is built from TRBV12-3 or TRBV12-4 and TRBJ2-1; perhaps D is TRBD1 or TRBD2 (5 bases each). The CDR3 has 15 residues. V gave up 5 bases and J gave up 5 bases, with 16 bases separating them. Here the CDR3 reads CASSAGTDYHNEQFF. The CDR3 DNA sequence: TGTGCCAGCAGTGCCGGGACGGATTACCACAATGAGCAGTTCTTC.

This rearrangement joins TRBV4-1 to TRBJ2-2; a weak D match, TRBD1 (6 bases). From germline, CDR1 is MGHRA and CDR2 YSYEKL. The CDR3 is 14 amino acids. Deletions cut 2 bases from V and 7 bases from J, with 11 bases between. CDR3 in amino acids: CASSQPTGIGELFF. The CDR3, as DNA: TGCGCCAGCAGCCAACCTACAGGGATCGGGGAGCTGTTTTTT.

The V and J genes are TRBV25-1 and TRBJ2-5; 8 bases line up with TRBD1. Unmatched junction bases numbered 10, after V lost 8 bases and J lost 5 bases. The CDR3 has 14 residues. CDR1 MGHDK and CDR2 SYGVNS come from the germline V gene. As DNA, the CDR3 is TGTGCCAGCGGCGGACAGGGTTCATGGGAGACCCAGTACTTC. This gives the protein CASGGQGSWETQYF.

Comments on this clonotype: The junction differs from germline at one of its ends, possibly a read error. The chain joins TRBV20-1 to TRBJ2-1; a possible D gene is TRBD2 (5 bases). This CDR3 spans 15 amino acids. The germline gives CDR1 DFQATT, CDR2 SNEGSKA (reference sequence). CDR3 in amino acids: CSAPEGGSSHNEQFF. The CDR3 DNA is TGCAGTGCCCCCGAGGGCGGTAGCTCCCACAATGAGCAGTTCTTC.

This clonotype was seen only a few times. The genes are TRBV20-1 and TRBJ1-1; 7 positions match TRBD1. CDR3 size: 12 residues. V lost 5 bases, J lost 4 bases, and 4 bases stayed unmatched. The V gene's germline CDR1 is DFQATT and CDR2 SNEGSKA (reference sequence). The CDR3 sequence: CSAPRGGTEAFF. The DNA for the CDR3 is TGCAGTGCTCCCAGGGGGGGCACTGAAGCTTTCTTT.

About this clonotype itself: One base away lies a much larger clone, so this may be a sequencing read error. V usage is TRBV11-1 and J usage is TRBJ2-1; D possibly uses TRBD1 or TRBD2 (6 bases each). V shed 4 bases and J shed 10 bases, with 20 bases lying between them. The CDR3 contains 15 residues. Germline assignment: CDR1 SGHAT and CDR2 FQDESV (reference sequence). The CDR3 bases are TGTGCCAGCAGCTCGGGGGCGACAACATCCAACGAGCAGTTCTTC. It codes for CASSSGATTSNEQFF.

This clonotype was observed a handful of times. This chain links TRBV10-3 with TRBJ2-3; 7 nucleotides align to TRBD2. The CDR3 consists of 17 residues. Germline lookup yields CDR1 ENHRY and CDR2 SYGVKD. V lost 4 bases, J lost 0 bases, and 10 bases stayed unmatched. The CDR3 loop reads CAISGYKAGNSTDTQYF. CDR3 DNA: TGTGCCATCAGTGGCTATAAAGCGGGGAATAGCACAGATACGCAGTATTTT.

This clonotype appeared a few times. This rearrangement joins TRBV9 to TRBJ2-4, with 8 bases identical to TRBD1. The J call may be in error: the DNA end matches TRBJ2-7 better. Germline V gene sequence: CDR1 SGDLS, CDR2 YYNGEE. The CDR3 is made up of 15 amino acids. The CDR3 protein is CASSVEGGTGYEQYF. The CDR3 DNA is TGTGCCAGCAGCGTAGAAGGGGGGACAGGCTACGAGCAGTACTTC.

V gene TRBV5-1 combines with J gene TRBJ2-7; D is ambiguous. The CDR3 contains 12 residues. Trimming removed 3 bases at V and 7 bases at J, with 11 bases between. CDR1 is SGHRS, CDR2 YFSETQ, per germline. The CDR3 protein is CASSYNSREQYF. The CDR3 region has the DNA TGCGCCAGCAGCTATAATTCGCGGGAGCAGTACTTC.

The sample holds many counts of this clonotype. The chain carries TRBV29-1 and TRBJ2-3, with D possibly TRBD2 on 5 matching bases. V was pared by 3 bases and J by 4 bases, with 8 bases between. The germline CDR1 and CDR2 sequences are SQVTM and ANQGSEA. The CDR3 extends over 12 amino acids. CDR3 protein: CSVERVSDTQYF. The CDR3 DNA follows: TGCAGCGTTGAGAGGGTTTCAGATACGCAGTATTTT.

Note on this clonotype: A read error may produce the germline difference seen at one junction end. The V call is TRBV12-3 or TRBV12-4, the J call TRBJ2-1, with D possibly matching TRBD2 (5 bases). The length of the CDR3 is 11 residues. CDR3 in amino acids: CVSTPGDEQFF. The DNA for the CDR3 is TGTGTCAGCACCCCCGGGGATGAGCAGTTCTTC.

The CDR3 nucleotides are TGCAGTGCTAGAGATCTGGCGGGGTCCTACGAGCAGTACTTC. Its translation: CSARDLAGSYEQYF. The chain carries TRBV20-1 and TRBJ2-7; TRBD2 might be the D (6 bases). The V gene's germline CDR1 is DFQATT and CDR2 SNEGSKA (reference sequence). The germline V and J ends were trimmed by 0 bases and 1 base, with 10 bases remaining between them. The CDR3 runs to 14 residues.

This clonotype was counted only a few times. The rearrangement joins TRBV20-1 to TRBJ2-7; 12 nucleotides align to TRBD2. The V and J ends lost 5 bases and 3 bases, in that order; junction bases with no gene match: 11. Germline loops: CDR1 DFQATT, CDR2 SNEGSKA (reference sequence). CDR3 size: 16 residues. CDR3 in amino acids: CSAVLAGGKKRYEQYF. The DNA of the CDR3 is TGCAGTGCTGTACTAGCGGGGGGTAAAAAGCGCTACGAGCAGTACTTC.

The sample holds a few counts of this clonotype. This sequence joins TRBV12-3 or TRBV12-4 and TRBJ1-5, with 7 bases lining up with TRBD1. The CDR3 runs to 16 residues. The V gene end was trimmed by 2 bases and the J gene end by 1 base; junction bases not matched to a gene: 5. The chain's CDR3 is CASSLSGQESNQPQHF. CDR3 DNA: TGTGCCAGCAGTTTATCCGGACAGGAGAGCAATCAGCCCCAGCATTTT.

The chain links TRBV6-1 to TRBJ2-5, with D perhaps given as TRBD1 or TRBD2 (5 bases each). Near its end, the DNA agrees better with TRBJ2-7, so the J call may be wrong. The germline V gene encodes CDR1 MNHNS and CDR2 SASEGT. The CDR3 has 13 amino acids. The CDR3, as DNA: TGTGCCAGCCTCGGGACCTTATCCTACGAGCAGTACTTC. This translates into CASLGTLSYEQYF.

This clonotype was recorded a few times. The rearrangement joins TRBV7-2 to TRBJ2-5; D remains ambiguous. The V and J ends lost 1 base and 4 bases respectively, with 10 bases between them. The length of the CDR3 is 14 residues. CDR1 SGHTA and CDR2 FQGNSA come from the germline V gene. CDR3 sequence (DNA): TGTGCCAGCAGCTTAGGTTCCCTAGGAGAGACCCAGTACTTC. It specifies CASSLGSLGETQYF.

This clonotype appeared a single time. The V and J genes are TRBV20-1 and TRBJ2-5, with 10 bases aligning to TRBD2. The V gene's germline CDR1 is DFQATT and CDR2 SNEGSKA (reference sequence). The CDR3 runs 14 residues. The junction had 6 bases not matched to a gene; V was cut back by 3 bases and J by 5 bases. The CDR3, as DNA: TGCAGTGCTAGGAGCGGGAGGGCCGGCGAGACCCAGTACTTC. The encoded protein is CSARSGRAGETQYF.

The chain carries TRBV5-1 and TRBJ2-5, with D tentatively TRBD2 (6 bases). The CDR3 is made up of 18 amino acids. The V end lost 0 bases, the J end lost 2 bases, and 20 bases lay between the germline ends. CDR1 is SGHRS and CDR2 is YFSETQ in the germline V gene. CDR3: CASSLGLGSSLVQETQYF. DNA for the CDR3: TGCGCCAGCAGCTTGGGACTAGGGAGTTCGCTTGTACAAGAGACCCAGTACTTC.

The chain recombines TRBV4-1 with TRBJ1-4; 8 nucleotides align to TRBD1. CDR1 is MGHRA and CDR2 is YSYEKL in the germline V gene. This CDR3 has 14 residues. Trimming at V came to 4 bases and at J to 8 bases, leaving 6 bases not matched to a gene. Here the CDR3 DNA reads TGCGCCAGCAGCCCCCAGGGGGCCAGGGAAAAACTGTTTTTT. Translation: CASSPQGAREKLFF.

The rearrangement joins TRBV14 to TRBJ2-1; 8 positions agree with TRBD2. Trimming removed 6 bases from V and 7 bases from J; junction bases left unmatched: 11. The germline V gene has CDR1 SGHDN and CDR2 FVKESK. The CDR3 has 15 residues. The CDR3 protein is CASRGPGGPGNEQFF. The DNA of the CDR3 is TGTGCCAGCAGAGGACCGGGAGGGCCTGGAAATGAGCAGTTCTTC. Full variable domain (remainder filled in from reference TRBV14 and TRBJ2-1): EAGVTQFPSHSVIEKGQTVTLRCDPISGHDNLYWYRRVMGKEIKFLLHFVKESKQDESGMPNNRFLAERTGGTYSTLKVQPAELEDSGVYFCASRGPGGPGNEQFFGPGTRLTVL.

As for this clonotype: Compared with germline, one end of the junction differs, possibly owing to a read error. The rearrangement joins TRBV20-1 to TRBJ1-2, with 10 bases matching TRBD1. CDR1 DFQATT and CDR2 SNEGSKA come from the germline V gene (reference sequence). This CDR3 contains 14 residues. CDR3 in DNA: TGCAGTGCCCTCCCCGGGACAGGGGCATATGGCGACACCTTC. Translating gives CSALPGTGAYGDTF.

The CDR3 sequence: CASSGQGARGNTIYF. DNA for the CDR3: TGTGCCAGCAGTGGACAGGGGGCTCGTGGAAACACCATATATTTT. The gene calls are TRBV12-3 or TRBV12-4 and TRBJ1-3, with 11 bases that match TRBD1. V shed 5 bases and J 3 bases; nucleotides not matched to a gene: 3. This CDR3 comprises 15 residues.

The table lists this clonotype with a few counts. J is TRBJ2-5 and V is TRBV6-6; D gene uncertain. Per germline, CDR1 MNHNY and CDR2 SVGAGI (reference sequence). V lost 6 bases and J 5 bases, leaving 22 bases between the germline ends. CDR3 length: 16 residues. CDR3 coding DNA: TGTGCCAGCAGCCTCCTGTCGTTACTGGACCTCGAGACCCAGTACTTC. This gives the protein CASSLLSLLDLETQYF.

This clonotype was detected only a few times. The chain has TRBV24-1 and TRBJ2-5, with D possibly matching TRBD1 (8 bases). Germline V lookup: CDR1 KGHDR, CDR2 SFDVKD. Trimming took off 4 bases at V and 4 bases at J, with 15 bases between the two ends. This CDR3 is built from 15 residues. CDR3 residues: CATSERTGGGETQYF. For the CDR3, the DNA is TGTGCCACCAGTGAGCGAACAGGGGGGGGAGAGACCCAGTACTTC.